The 26 T cell receptor beta chains below come from one sample, sequenced in a study of T cell changes during pregnancy in multiple sclerosis. The method was immunoSEQ multiplex PCR; TCRdb's version includes in-frame clones alone and lacks a portion of them. The sample carries 100,000 or so clones, roughly nine tenths recorded once. This material consisted of peripheral blood, taken in the second trimester of pregnancy. Source of these receptors: a female donor with multiple sclerosis, enrolled in a pregnancy study.

V is TRBV10-3 and J is TRBJ1-2, with a weak D call TRBD1 (5 bases). Looked up from germline, CDR1 is ENHRY and CDR2 is SYGVKD. Trimming took off 3 bases at V and 6 bases at J, with 14 bases between the two ends. The CDR3 covers 14 residues. As DNA, the CDR3 is TGTGCCATCAGTGATAGGCAGGGTGAGGATGGCTACACCTTC. Its translation is CAISDRQGEDGYTF.

The chain uses TRBV6-1 and TRBJ2-7; D unclear. CDR3 size: 10 residues. Deletions cut 6 bases from V and 5 bases from J, with 5 bases between. Germline V gene data show CDR1 as MNHNS and CDR2 as SASEGT. The chain's CDR3 is CASSHNEQYF. The CDR3, as DNA: TGTGCCAGCAGCCACAACGAGCAGTACTTC.

This clone showed up just once. The chain couples TRBV10-3 to TRBJ1-4, with 8 positions matching TRBD1. In germline, CDR1 is ENHRY, CDR2 SYGVKD. Trimming took 2 bases from V and 6 from J; bases not matched to a gene: 8. This CDR3 has 16 residues. Written as DNA, the CDR3 is TGTGCCATCAGTGAGCCCGGGACAGGTCGGCATGAAAAACTGTTTTTT. Protein: CAISEPGTGRHEKLFF.

The chain combines TRBV2 with TRBJ1-5; 7 bases line up with TRBD1. CDR1 is SNHLY and CDR2 is FYNNEI in the germline V gene. The trim removed 6 bases at V and 2 bases at J, leaving 4 bases unmatched. This CDR3 is 14 amino acids long. The CDR3 coding sequence is TGTGCCAGCAGCCGGGACAGCCGCAATCAGCCCCAGCATTTT. The encoded protein is CASSRDSRNQPQHF. Drawing the rest from reference TRBV2 and TRBJ1-5, the complete variable domain is EPEVTQTPSHQVTQMGQEVILRCVPISNHLYFYWYRQILGQKVEFLVSFYNNEISEKSEIFDDQFSVERPDGSNFTLKIRSTKLEDSAMYFCASSRDSRNQPQHFGDGTRLSIL.

The chain employs TRBV7-2 and TRBJ2-1; a weak D match, TRBD1 (5 bases). The CDR3 length is 15 residues. The V end was cut by 1 base, the J end by 3 bases, with 10 bases between. From germline, CDR1 is SGHTA and CDR2 FQGNSA. CDR3 loop: CASSLDYRSYNEQFF. In nucleotides, the CDR3 is TGTGCCAGCAGCTTAGATTACAGGAGCTACAATGAGCAGTTCTTC.

In DNA, the CDR3 is TGTGCCAGCAGGGGCAATCGGAACACTGAAGCTTTCTTT. Amino acid sequence: CASRGNRNTEAFF. The V and J genes are TRBV6-5 and TRBJ1-1; the D is unclear. The CDR3 runs 13 residues. CDR1 and CDR2 (germline): MNHEY, SVGAGI. Trimming took 6 bases from V and 1 from J, leaving 9 bases between them.

This rearrangement joins TRBV5-1 to TRBJ1-4; 11 bases align to TRBD1. Germline V lookup: CDR1 SGHRS, CDR2 YFSETQ. The CDR3 has 14 residues. Germline trimming cut 4 bases from V and 7 bases from J; bases unmatched to any gene: 3. In DNA form, the CDR3 reads TGCGCCAGCAGCGCGGACAGGGGGCTTGAAAAACTGTTTTTT. This sequence encodes CASSADRGLEKLFF.

V is TRBV6-6 and J is TRBJ2-2; 13 bases match TRBD2. Germline V gene sequence: CDR1 MNHNY, CDR2 SVGAGI (reference sequence). The CDR3 is made up of 15 amino acids. Trimming at V came to 6 bases and at J to 7 bases, leaving 5 bases not matched to a gene. DNA for the CDR3: TGTGCCAGCAGGGGACTAGCGGGAACCGACGGGGAGCTGTTTTTT. The encoded protein is CASRGLAGTDGELFF.

The chain couples TRBV30 to TRBJ1-2; D possibly corresponds to TRBD1 (5 bases). The V gene's germline CDR1 is GTSNPN and CDR2 SVGIG (reference sequence). Trimming shortened V by 2 bases and J by 2 bases, and 9 bases separated the two germline ends. The CDR3 contains 13 residues. The CDR3 DNA reads as TGTGCCTGGAGTCGGGAGGGGAACTATGGCTACACCTTC. It codes for CAWSREGNYGYTF. The variable domain in full, completed from reference TRBV30 and TRBJ1-2, reads SQTIHQWPATLVQPVGSPLSLECTVEGTSNPNLYWYRQAAGRGLQLLFYSVGIGQISSEVPQNLSASRPQDRQFILSSKKLLLSDSGFYLCAWSREGNYGYTFGSGTRLTVV.

The CDR3 sequence: CASSQGPEAETQYF. In DNA, the CDR3 is TGCGCCAGCAGCCAAGGGCCAGAGGCGGAGACCCAGTACTTC. The chain couples TRBV4-1 to TRBJ2-5; D is undetermined. CDR3 size: 14 residues. Trimming removed 1 base from V and 5 bases from J, with 11 bases in between. Germline-derived CDR1 and CDR2 are MGHRA and YSYEKL.

Concerning this clone itself: It is likely a read error, because the conserved phenylalanine at the end of the CDR3 is missing. The chain couples TRBV2 to TRBJ1-2; TRBD1 might be the D (6 bases). V shed 9 bases and J shed 7 bases, with 15 bases lying between them. The CDR3 is 12 amino acids. Per germline, CDR1 SNHLY and CDR2 FYNNEI. CDR3: CARKPGVGGYTL. The CDR3 nucleotides are TGTGCCAGAAAGCCAGGGGTTGGTGGCTACACCCTC.

The V call is TRBV7-3, the J call TRBJ2-1; a possible D gene is TRBD2 (7 bases). The CDR3 consists of 14 residues. The ends were cut back, 5 bases at V and 8 bases at J, with 16 bases in the middle. Germline V CDR1 and CDR2: SGHTA, FQGTGA. This CDR3 is CASSPGLQGHEQFF. DNA of the CDR3: TGTGCCAGCAGCCCGGGACTACAGGGCCATGAGCAGTTCTTC.

The gene calls are TRBV9 and TRBJ1-4, with D hard to call. The V end was cut by 0 bases, the J end by 1 base, with 7 bases between. The length of the CDR3 is 15 residues. Germline-derived CDR1 and CDR2 are SGDLS and YYNGEE. This CDR3 reads CASSVDPGTNEKLFF. CDR3 bases: TGTGCCAGCAGCGTAGACCCGGGAACTAATGAAAAACTGTTTTTT.

V is TRBV6-1 and J is TRBJ1-2, with 7 bases that match TRBD1. Trimming at V came to 6 bases and at J to 5 bases, leaving 9 bases not matched to a gene. This CDR3 has 14 amino acids. CDR1 MNHNS and CDR2 SASEGT come from the germline V gene. The DNA of the CDR3 is TGTGCCAGCAGCGAGAGGGACAGCGATTATGGCTACACCTTC. Amino acid sequence: CASSERDSDYGYTF.

The chain uses TRBV9 and TRBJ2-5; D is possibly TRBD1 (6 bases). The germline V gene encodes CDR1 SGDLS and CDR2 YYNGEE. The V gene lost 0 bases and the J gene lost 5 bases, with 8 bases spanning the gap. This CDR3 has 13 residues. The CDR3 DNA reads as TGTGCCAGCAGCGTAGGGACAGTCGAGACCCAGTACTTC. The encoded protein is CASSVGTVETQYF. Supplemented by reference TRBV9 and TRBJ2-5, the full variable domain reads DSGVTQTPKHLITATGQRVTLRCSPRSGDLSVYWYQQSLDQGLQFLIQYYNGEERAKGNILERFSAQQFPDLHSELNLSSLELGDSALYFCASSVGTVETQYFGPGTRLLVL.

The chain has TRBV6-7 and TRBJ1-5; D not certain. TRBV6-7 has ORF status, its function being uncertain. The CDR3 loop spans 15 amino acids. With 8 bases removed from V and 3 bases from J, the gap between germline ends came to 17 bases. The CDR3 DNA is TGTGCCAGCGGCCTTGCCTTCTCATACAATCAGCCCCAGCATTTT. It codes for CASGLAFSYNQPQHF.

V is TRBV4-1 and J is TRBJ2-7; D is undetermined. The CDR3 has 13 residues. Per the germline V gene, CDR1 is MGHRA and CDR2 is YSYEKL. Trimming pared 0 bases from V and 5 bases from J, leaving 8 bases between. In DNA form, the CDR3 reads TGCGCCAGCAGCCAAGATATGAGAAACGAGCAGTACTTC. The encoded protein is CASSQDMRNEQYF.

The chain combines TRBV19 with TRBJ2-7; a weak D match, TRBD1 (6 bases). The CDR3 loop spans 13 amino acids. Germline V gene sequence: CDR1 LNHDA, CDR2 SQIVND (reference sequence). The ends were cut back, 5 bases at V and 3 bases at J, with 11 bases in the middle. The CDR3 region has the DNA TGTGCCAGTAGTGCCGGGACAAACTACGAGCAGTACTTC. This encodes CASSAGTNYEQYF.

The chain carries TRBV5-3 and TRBJ1-5, with TRBD1 identical over 8 bases. TRBV5-3 is marked as an open reading frame, function uncertain. The J segment lost 5 bases and the V segment lost 3 bases, leaving 13 bases of the junction unmatched. There are 17 residues in the CDR3. CDR3 region: CARSSARGRPFHQPQHF. The DNA for the CDR3 is TGTGCCAGAAGCTCCGCCAGGGGGCGGCCTTTCCATCAGCCCCAGCATTTT.

V usage is TRBV25-1 and J usage is TRBJ2-3; D possibly corresponds to TRBD2 (6 bases). Trimming took 6 bases from V and 4 from J, leaving 11 bases between them. Germline loops: CDR1 MGHDK, CDR2 SYGVNS. This CDR3 spans 13 amino acids. The CDR3, as DNA: TGTGCCAGCAGGGGGGAGGTGGCAGATACGCAGTATTTT. Translated: CASRGEVADTQYF.

This chain joins TRBV27 and TRBJ2-1, with 9 positions matching TRBD2. Germline V lookup: CDR1 MNHEY, CDR2 SMNVEV (reference sequence). The CDR3 runs to 15 residues. V shed 2 bases and J 10 bases; nucleotides not matched to a gene: 9. The CDR3 region is CASSLRLAEAWEQFF. The CDR3 region has the DNA TGTGCCAGCAGTTTACGACTAGCGGAAGCGTGGGAGCAGTTCTTC.

The table lists this clone with a few counts. The V gene is TRBV19, the J gene TRBJ1-1; the match to TRBD1 covers 7 bases. The CDR3 covers 13 residues. With V trimmed by 11 bases and J by 6 bases, 12 bases remained unmatched. Germline V CDR1 and CDR2: LNHDA, SQIVND (reference sequence). Here the CDR3 DNA reads TGTGCCTCATGTGCAGGGGGGTTTGCTGAAGCTTTCTTT. Amino acid sequence: CASCAGGFAEAFF.

In DNA form, the CDR3 reads TGTGCCAGCAGCTTGGCCCGGAGCTCCTACGAGCAGTACTTC. Translated, it gives CASSLARSSYEQYF. This chain joins TRBV7-8 and TRBJ2-7; no definite D call. V dropped 3 bases and J dropped 0 bases, with 9 bases sitting between them. Germline CDR1 and CDR2: SGHVS and FQNEAQ. The CDR3 totals 14 residues.

The chain combines TRBV10-2 with TRBJ2-7, with 8 bases fitting TRBD2. Germline V gene data show CDR1 as WSHSY and CDR2 as SAAADI. After removal of 3 bases from V and 3 bases from J, the junction contained 10 bases not matched to a gene. The CDR3 consists of 16 residues. DNA for the CDR3: TGCGCCAGCAGTGAAGGGGCGGGAGGAGCTATCTACGAGCAGTACTTC. Its protein product is CASSEGAGGAIYEQYF.

The chain has TRBV7-3 and TRBJ1-1; 8 bases match TRBD1. V gave up 5 bases and J gave up 2 bases; unmatched junction bases: 4. The CDR3 is 14 residues long. The germline gives CDR1 SGHTA, CDR2 FQGTGA. This CDR3 reads CASSQGQANTEAFF. CDR3 in DNA: TGTGCCAGCAGCCAGGGACAGGCTAACACTGAAGCTTTCTTT.

This clone has more than one count but fewer than ten. The chain has TRBV6-5 and TRBJ1-1, with a weak D call TRBD1 (6 bases). The CDR3 is 14 residues long. Germline assignment: CDR1 MNHEY and CDR2 SVGAGI. V was shortened by 8 bases and J by 4 bases, with 17 bases between the two germline ends. This CDR3 is CASYNVIRGTEAFF. As DNA, the CDR3 is TGTGCCAGCTATAACGTCATCAGGGGCACTGAAGCTTTCTTT.